This is a list of T cell receptor beta chains from one sample in a study of shared clonotypes between healthy human individuals. Clones were read by immunoSEQ multiplex PCR, and TCRdb kept only the in-frame ones, dropping some. Of about 2.4 million clones in the sample, under 95% are singletons; the top ten hold more than 0.35%. Sequencing was carried out using naive CD4+ T cells from PBMCs. These receptors all come from a man aged 18 to 35 in good health. Some clones in this sample may be carry-over from other donors' samples. The CDR3 runs from the conserved cysteine through the conserved F or W. The D gene is left open where the match is weak. Clone sizes are given selectively: once, few, many, or a class where the clone is expanded.

>TRBJ2-1|.|TRBV7-3|.
TGTGCCAGCAGCTTAAGCCGGGACCCCGGGTACAATGAGCAGTTCTTC
CASSLSRDPGYNEQFF
>TRBJ2-1|TRBD2|TRBV28|.
TGTGCCAGCAGCCTTCGACTAGCGGATATCTACAATGAGCAGTTCTTC
CASSLRLADIYNEQFF
>TRBJ1-2|.|TRBV18|once
TGTGCCAGCTCACCCGAGAGGGCGTCAGTCAATGGCTACACCTTC
CASSPERASVNGYTF
>TRBJ1-1|.|TRBV19|.
TGTGCCAGTACCTCACGGGGGAGCACTGAAGCTTTCTTT
CASTSRGSTEAFF
>TRBJ1-1|.|TRBV19|.
TGTGCCAGTAGTATCCTCTGGACCGGTTCGGGCACTGAAGCTTTCTTT
CASSILWTGSGTEAFF
>TRBJ2-7|.|TRBV2|.
TGTGCCAGCAAATCGGACCCGCGGAGCTCCTACGAGCAGTACTTC
CASKSDPRSSYEQYF
>TRBJ1-1|.|TRBV4-1|few
TGCGCCAGCGCCAATGGGGGGACTGAAGCTTTCTTT
CASANGGTEAFF
>TRBJ1-4|.|TRBV28|.
TGTGCCAGCAGTACCCGAGGGGGGCTTTCTGAAAAACTGTTTTTT
CASSTRGGLSEKLFF
>TRBJ2-1|.|TRBV28|.
TGTGCCAGCAGCGTAGTGGCCCCAGGCAATGAGCAGTTCTTC
CASSVVAPGNEQFF
>TRBJ1-5|.|TRBV5-1|.
TGCGCCAGCAGCTTGGCCGGCGGGGAGCCCCAGCATTTT
CASSLAGGEPQHF
>TRBJ2-1|.|TRBV5-5|.
TGTGCCAGCAGGTCCCAAACCCGGACCTACAATGAGCAGTTCTTC
CASRSQTRTYNEQFF
>TRBJ2-7|TRBD2|TRBV29-1|.
TGCAGCGTTTCGGGACTAGCCTCCTACGAGCAGTACTTC
CSVSGLASYEQYF
>TRBJ1-1|TRBD1|TRBV19|.
TGTGCCTCAAAGGACAGGATTGAAGCTTTCTTT
CASKDRIEAFF
>TRBJ2-3|.|TRBV5-1|.
TGCGCCAGCAGCTTTCCGGGAGAAGATACGCAGTATTTT
CASSFPGEDTQYF
>TRBJ2-3|.|TRBV29-1|.
TGCAGCACACCCCAAGGGGGGGCAGATACGCAGTATTTT
CSTPQGGADTQYF
>TRBJ2-7|TRBD1|TRBV29-1|.
TGCAGCATACGAGGGGACAGGGCCCCCTACGAGCAGTACTTC
CSIRGDRAPYEQYF
>TRBJ1-2|.|TRBV28|.
TGTGCCAGCAGTTCCTCGTTTGGCTATGGCTACACCTTC
CASSSSFGYGYTF
>TRBJ2-3|TRBD1|TRBV5-1|.
TGCGCCAGCAGCTTGGCTCAGGGGGGCACAGATACGCAGTATTTT
CASSLAQGGTDTQYF
>TRBJ1-3|.|TRBV7-2|.
TGTGCCAGCAGTTTCAGGGGAGGCTCTGGAAACACCATATATTTT
CASSFRGGSGNTIYF
>TRBJ2-5|TRBD1|TRBV30|.
TGTGCCTGGAGTGTACAGGGGGCCGAGACCCAGTACTTC
CAWSVQGAETQYF
>TRBJ2-5|TRBD1|TRBV2|once
TGTGCCAGCAAGACCGGGACAGGGGGAAGAGAGACCCAGTACTTC
CASKTGTGGRETQYF
>TRBJ2-7|.|TRBV7-9|once
TGTGCCAGCAGCTTAGCGACAGGACACCAAGTCTACGAGCAGTACTTC
CASSLATGHQVYEQYF
>TRBJ2-7|.|TRBV18|.
TGTGCCAGCTCATCGACTCCGGGACCTACTTCCTACGAGCAGTACTTC
CASSSTPGPTSYEQYF
>TRBJ2-2|TRBD1|TRBV4-3|.
TGCGCCAGCAGCCGAGAGGGGACAGGGGTCACCGGGGAGCTGTTTTTT
CASSREGTGVTGELFF
>TRBJ2-7|.|TRBV7-6|.
TGTGCCAGCAGCTTAACCCAAACCGAGCAGTACTTC
CASSLTQTEQYF
>TRBJ2-7|TRBD1|TRBV6-6|.
TGTGCCAGCAGCCCCTCCGGGACAGGGGACGAGCAGTACTTC
CASSPSGTGDEQYF
>TRBJ1-6|.|TRBV2|.
TGTGCCAGCAGGAATTCCAACTCCTATAATTCACCCCTCCACTTT
CASRNSNSYNSPLHF
>TRBJ2-5|TRBD2|TRBV9|.
TGTGCCAGCAGCCCTAGCGGGACGAGAGAGACCCAGTACTTC
CASSPSGTRETQYF
>TRBJ2-1|.|TRBV27|.
TGTGCCAGCAGTTTATATCCCGGGTGGGTCTACAATGAGCAGTTCTTC
CASSLYPGWVYNEQFF
>TRBJ1-2|TRBD1|TRBV6-6|.
TGTGCCAGCAGTAAAGAGGACAGGGGGAGAGGCTACACCTTC
CASSKEDRGRGYTF
>TRBJ1-2|.|TRBV5-4|.
TGTGCCAGCAGCCCGGGGGGCGCTTGGGAGGGCTACACCTTC
CASSPGGAWEGYTF
>TRBJ2-5|.|TRBV7-9|.
TGTGCCAGCAGACAGGAAGGACAAGAGACCCAGTACTTC
CASRQEGQETQYF
>TRBJ1-5|.|TRBV6-5|.
TGTGCCAGCAGTACTAACCGGGCGAGCAATCAGCCCCAGCATTTT
CASSTNRASNQPQHF
>TRBJ2-5|.|TRBV4-3|.
TGCGCCAGCAGCGCTAAGCAAGAGACCCAGTACTTC
CASSAKQETQYF
>TRBJ1-1|.|TRBV28|.
TGTGCCAGCATCCCGCCCGGGGGAATCACTGAAGCTTTCTTT
CASIPPGGITEAFF
>TRBJ2-7|TRBD1|TRBV5-1|.
TGCGCCAGCAGCATAACCGGGACAGCCTCCTACGAGCAGTACTTC
CASSITGTASYEQYF
>TRBJ2-7|.|TRBV7-9|.
TGTGCCAGCAGCTCAAGCGGGACAGCCTACGAGCAGTACTTC
CASSSSGTAYEQYF
>TRBJ1-1|TRBD1|TRBV28|.
TGTGCCAGCAGTTTACCGCAGGGGGGGAGGGGAGCTTTCTTT
CASSLPQGGRGAFF
>TRBJ2-2|.|TRBV6-6|once
TGTGCCAGCAGTTACCAATTTACTAGCACCGGGGAGCTGTTTTTT
CASSYQFTSTGELFF
>TRBJ1-2|.|TRBV7-8|.
TGTGCCAGCAGCTTAGGTTTCAGGGTATTTAACTATGGCTACACCTTC
CASSLGFRVFNYGYTF